This T cell receptor beta chain emerged from a study of regulatory T cells in long-lasting Graves disease. As to time point: newly diagnosed GD, antithyroid drugs for less than 3 months. The TCR library used RNA extracted from PBMCs. CDR3-region Arm-PCR and iRepertoire HTBI primers produced the TCR beta libraries. TCRdb redid the calling of the multiplex PCR reads with MiXCR, one entry per CDR3 protein. The sample consists of approximately 540,000 distinct CDR3 sequences, 12% of them appearing once. This CDR3 spans 13 amino acids. The germline V gene has CDR1 DFQATT and CDR2 SNEGSKA (reference sequence). Trimming removed 5 bases at V and 5 bases at J, with 15 bases between. This same sample was also taken into another study, of T cells in Graves' hyperthyroidism and ophthalmopathy.

Specimen: peripheral blood mononuclear cells (PBMCs), collected at new diagnosis, from a patient treated with antithyroid drugs. The chain combines TRBV20-1 with TRBJ2-5; either TRBD1 or TRBD2 may fit D (5 bases each). This clonotype was obtained from a woman aged 25 to 45 with Graves disease. The CDR3 sequence: CSAQQGVSETQYF. CDR3 sequence (DNA): TGCAGTGCTCAGCAGGGAGTAAGTGAGACCCAGTACTTC.